The 20 T cell receptor beta chains in this list originate from one sample, sequenced in a study of shared clonotypes between healthy human individuals. Sequenced by immunoSEQ multiplex PCR; TCRdb stores in-frame clones only, minus some. The sample lists about 2.4 million clones, roughly 93% occurring once. The sample taken for sequencing was naive CD4+ T cells from PBMCs. The subset denotes: CD45RA+ positively selected. Source of these receptors: a man younger than 35 in good health. Some clones in this sample may be carry-over from other donors' samples.

The chain is built from TRBV2 and TRBJ2-1, with 11 bases that match TRBD1. This CDR3 contains 14 residues. Germline-derived CDR1 and CDR2 are SNHLY and FYNNEI. The junction had 3 bases not matched to a gene; V was cut back by 5 bases and J by 6 bases. The CDR3 nucleotides read TGTGCCAGCAGTCTCGGGACAGGGGGCAATGAGCAGTTCTTC. Protein sequence: CASSLGTGGNEQFF.

The rearrangement uses TRBV28 and TRBJ2-1, with 14 positions matching TRBD2. CDR3 size: 17 residues. In germline, CDR1 is MDHEN, CDR2 SYDVKM. The junction had 7 bases not matched to a gene; V was cut back by 7 bases and J by 2 bases. CDR3 region: CASIGTSGSQPYNEQFF. CDR3 nucleotides: TGTGCCAGCATTGGGACTAGCGGGAGTCAACCCTACAATGAGCAGTTCTTC.

This clone appeared a single time. CDR3 in amino acids: CASGGQTGNTIYF. CDR3 bases: TGTGCCAGTGGAGGACAGACTGGAAACACCATATATTTT. The chain links TRBV19 to TRBJ1-3, with D possibly TRBD1 on 6 matching bases. The CDR3 consists of 13 residues. V lost 8 bases to trimming and J lost 2 bases, with 10 bases between them. Germline V gene data show CDR1 as LNHDA and CDR2 as SQIVND (reference sequence).

Regarding this clone: Other DNA sequences in the same sample also yield this CDR3. This sequence joins TRBV11-2 and TRBJ1-2; TRBD1 might be the D (5 bases). Trimming left V 3 bases short and J 5 bases short, with 10 bases between. There are 13 residues in the CDR3. Germline assignment: CDR1 SGHAT and CDR2 FQNNGV. In nucleotides, the CDR3 is TGTGCCAGCAGCTTCGGCAGGGATTATGGCTACACCTTC. The encoded protein is CASSFGRDYGYTF.

The chain joins TRBV7-3 to TRBJ2-6; no clear D gene. Germline CDR1 and CDR2: SGHTA and FQGTGA. The length of the CDR3 is 15 residues. The V end lost 5 bases, the J end lost 2 bases, and 10 bases lay between the germline ends. CDR3 residues: CASSPSSPGANVLTF. The CDR3 DNA reads TGTGCCAGCAGCCCATCGTCCCCTGGGGCCAACGTCCTGACTTTC. Full variable domain (remainder filled in from reference TRBV7-3 and TRBJ2-6): GAGVSQTPSNKVTEKGKYVELRCDPISGHTALYWYRQSLGQGPEFLIYFQGTGAADDSGLPNDRFFAVRPEGSVSTLKIQRTERGDSAVYLCASSPSSPGANVLTFGAGSRLTVL.

This chain connects TRBV2 to TRBJ1-2, with D unclear. V lost 5 bases, J lost 4 bases, and 11 bases lay in between. The germline gives CDR1 SNHLY, CDR2 FYNNEI. The CDR3 totals 13 residues. In DNA form, the CDR3 reads TGTGCCAGCAGTACCCCGGGGAGCTATGGCTACACCTTC. Translating gives CASSTPGSYGYTF.

The chain combines TRBV2 with TRBJ1-6; TRBD1 might be the D (5 bases). Germline loops: CDR1 SNHLY, CDR2 FYNNEI. This CDR3 has 15 amino acids. V shed 7 bases and J shed 2 bases, with 12 bases lying between them. The CDR3 reads CASMEEGTYNSPLHF. The CDR3 region has the DNA TGTGCCAGCATGGAGGAGGGGACCTATAATTCACCCCTCCACTTT.

V and J are TRBV5-4 and TRBJ1-4; D is possibly TRBD1 (5 bases). V lost 4 bases, J lost 8 bases, and 18 bases lay in between. The CDR3 runs 15 residues. Germline V lookup: CDR1 SGHNT, CDR2 YYREEE (reference sequence). CDR3 sequence: CASSRWDLKGEKLFF. The DNA for the CDR3 is TGTGCCAGCAGCCGTTGGGACCTCAAAGGGGAAAAACTGTTTTTT.

V is TRBV6-5 and J is TRBJ2-3; 9 bases align to TRBD2. The CDR3 loop spans 13 amino acids. Germline V gene data show CDR1 as MNHEY and CDR2 as SVGAGI. V lost 5 bases to trimming and J lost 7 bases; unmatched junction nucleotides: 4. The DNA for the CDR3 is TGTGCCAGCAGTATAGCGGGAGTACATACGCAGTATTTT. The encoded protein is CASSIAGVHTQYF.

Only one count was recorded for this clone. The rearrangement joins TRBV19 to TRBJ2-2; 11 nucleotides agree with TRBD1. Trimming at V came to 4 bases and at J to 3 bases, leaving 7 bases not matched to a gene. From germline, CDR1 is LNHDA and CDR2 SQIVND (reference sequence). The length of the CDR3 is 17 residues. CDR3 amino acids: CASSRLGQGGDTGELFF. CDR3 DNA: TGTGCCAGTAGTAGACTGGGACAGGGGGGGGACACCGGGGAGCTGTTTTTT. Variable domain in full (rest from reference TRBV19 and TRBJ2-2): DGGITQSPKYLFRKEGQNVTLSCEQNLNHDAMYWYRQDPGQGLRLIYYSQIVNDFQKGDIAEGYSVSREKKESFPLTVTSAQKNPTAFYLCASSRLGQGGDTGELFFGEGSRLTVL.

This clone was seen just once. The rearrangement joins TRBV12-5 to TRBJ2-3; no clear D gene. Between the trimmed V and J ends, which lost 2 bases and 6 bases, there was a span of 6 bases. Per germline, CDR1 LGHNT and CDR2 FRNRAP. The CDR3 is 12 residues long. The CDR3 DNA reads as TGTGCTAGTGGTTTGAATCGGGATACGCAGTATTTT. Residues: CASGLNRDTQYF.

The V and J genes are TRBV7-2 and TRBJ1-2, with D maybe TRBD1 (6 bases). Trimming left V 3 bases short and J 8 bases short, with 13 bases between. Per the germline V gene, CDR1 is SGHTA and CDR2 is FQGNSA. CDR3 length equals 13 residues. The DNA of the CDR3 is TGTGCCAGCAGCTTCAGGGGCGGGGAGGGCTACACCTTC. Encoded protein: CASSFRGGEGYTF.

This clone is a singleton in its sample. V and J are TRBV5-6 and TRBJ2-2; 11 bases fit TRBD2. The CDR3 loop spans 16 amino acids. Germline CDR1 is SGHDT and CDR2 is YYEEEE. Losses at the gene ends were 4 bases for V and 2 bases for J; bases not matched to a gene: 4. The CDR3 sequence: CASSHGTSGNTGELFF. CDR3 DNA sequence: TGTGCCAGCAGCCATGGGACTAGCGGTAACACCGGGGAGCTGTTTTTT.

The rearrangement uses TRBV9 and TRBJ2-2; D not certain. CDR1 and CDR2 (germline): SGDLS, YYNGEE. The CDR3 contains 15 residues. Trimming left V 2 bases short and J 0 bases short, with 8 bases between. Here the CDR3 reads CASSVSVPNTGELFF. In DNA, the CDR3 is TGTGCCAGCAGCGTGTCGGTCCCGAACACCGGGGAGCTGTTTTTT.

J is TRBJ1-2 and V is TRBV5-1; 8 bases line up with TRBD1. Losses at the gene ends were 5 bases for V and 8 bases for J; bases not matched to a gene: 17. This CDR3 has 16 amino acids. Germline CDR1 SGHRS, CDR2 YFSETQ. CDR3 residues: CASSTQGASWMGGYTF. CDR3 in DNA: TGCGCCAGCAGTACTCAGGGGGCCTCCTGGATGGGAGGCTACACCTTC.

The V and J genes are TRBV28 and TRBJ2-3; 8 positions match TRBD2. The trim removed 6 bases at V and 2 bases at J, leaving 10 bases unmatched. The CDR3 totals 16 residues. Germline CDR1 MDHEN, CDR2 SYDVKM. CDR3 sequence reads: CASRSPPGGDTDTQYF. The CDR3 region has the DNA TGTGCCAGCAGGTCCCCTCCCGGGGGGGACACAGATACGCAGTATTTT.

This clone was seen a few times. V gene TRBV20-1 combines with J gene TRBJ1-1, with unresolved D. Per germline, CDR1 DFQATT and CDR2 SNEGSKA (reference sequence). This CDR3 region has 11 residues. V lost 0 bases to trimming and J lost 10 bases, with 9 bases between them. DNA for the CDR3: TGCAGTGCTAGAGAGGCCGCCCCAGCTTTCTTT. Its protein product is CSAREAAPAFF.

J is TRBJ2-7 and V is TRBV5-1, with D perhaps matching TRBD1 or TRBD2 (6 bases each). V was trimmed by 4 bases and J by 3 bases, leaving 14 bases between them. This CDR3 is built from 14 residues. Germline lookup yields CDR1 SGHRS and CDR2 YFSETQ. Written as DNA, the CDR3 is TGCGCCAGCAGCCCGGTCGGGGGCCTCTACGAGCAGTACTTC. Its translation: CASSPVGGLYEQYF.

The rearrangement uses TRBV5-1 and TRBJ1-1, with D perhaps matching TRBD1 (6 bases). V shed 2 bases and J shed 4 bases, with 12 bases lying between them. Germline values: CDR1 SGHRS, CDR2 YFSETQ. This CDR3 has 14 amino acids. The CDR3 reads CASSFQGLSTEAFF. In DNA, the CDR3 is TGCGCCAGCAGCTTTCAGGGGCTGAGCACTGAAGCTTTCTTT.

The chain combines TRBV7-9 with TRBJ1-1, with 11 positions matching TRBD1. Germline V gives CDR1 SEHNR, CDR2 FQNEAQ (reference sequence). Trimming removed 6 bases from V and 4 bases from J; junction bases left unmatched: 7. The length of the CDR3 is 15 residues. The CDR3 coding sequence is TGTGCCAGCAGTTTGCCCGGGACAGGGGGCACTGAAGCTTTCTTT. This gives the protein CASSLPGTGGTEAFF.